This T cell receptor beta chain emerged from a study of control samples from healthy donors and cancer patients. CDR1 is GTSNPN, CDR2 SVGIG, per germline (reference sequence). The CDR3 is 14 residues long. The V gene end was trimmed by 8 bases and the J gene end by 7 bases; junction bases not matched to a gene: 9. The method was immunoSEQ multiplex PCR; TCRdb's version includes in-frame clones alone and lacks a portion of them. Of some 150,000 clones listed, about 90% are singletons. V is TRBV30 and J is TRBJ1-6; 9 nucleotides align to TRBD1. This TCR was recovered from a man aged 18 to 30 in good health. The source material was blood. As DNA, the CDR3 is TGTGCCGAGGACCGGGGACAGGGCAATTCACCCCTCCACTTT. Its translation: CAEDRGQGNSPLHF. Full variable domain (rest looked up from reference TRBV30 and TRBJ1-6): SQTIHQWPATLVQPVGSPLSLECTVEGTSNPNLYWYRQAAGRGLQLLFYSVGIGQISSEVPQNLSASRPQDRQFILSSKKLLLSDSGFYLCAEDRGQGNSPLHFGNGTRLTVT.